This T cell receptor (beta chain) was identified during a study of blood T cell repertoires in COVID-19. In the original analysis: Estimates of nucleated cell counts were drawn from the amplification of reference gene primers. The table came from immunoSEQ multiplex PCR; TCRdb's copy has only in-frame clones and leaves some out. The V and J calls and clone size come from that table; D and trimming were worked out from the DNA. The data show under 200,000 clones, with approximately 90% seen just once and around 7% held by the top ten. The study drew participants aged roughly 18 to 89 years from 20 to 30 US areas. Recovered status applied to Cohort 3 donors who had two consecutive negative PCRs. It also applied to those with clearance or with symptom resolution. This CDR3 region has 15 residues. Germline CDR1 and CDR2: GTSNPN and SVGIG (reference sequence). The V and J ends lost 0 bases and 5 bases, in that order; junction bases with no gene match: 7.

The chain is built from TRBV30 and TRBJ2-1; 7 bases map to TRBD2. This receptor was taken from a woman in her forties or fifties who had recovered from COVID-19. Sequenced input: PBMCs or T cells enriched from blood (not recorded which). The chain's CDR3 is CAWSVRFRGDNEQFF. The CDR3 DNA is TGTGCCTGGAGTGTACGGTTTCGGGGGGACAATGAGCAGTTCTTC.